The source of this T cell receptor (beta chain) is a study of cytomegalovirus exposure and HLA in healthy donors. As concerns this clone: Its antigen is undetermined.

Whole-study findings and limits: Relative to the approximately 700-donor mean, N-insertions were reportedly fewer in an Asian-associated ancestry cluster in a later analysis.

Primers: 60 Vbeta forward and 13 Jbeta reverse. Authors' processing steps: In a later analysis, about 11 million of approximately 86 million unique beta chains occurred in at least two donors. Assay used: immunoSEQ multiplex PCR; TCRdb lists only in-frame clones, some missing. D and trimming come from the DNA, and the V and J calls and clone size come from that table. Here the sample spans more than 90,000 clones, around 80% being singletons. This CDR3 spans 12 amino acids. Germline CDR1 and CDR2: MGHDK and SYGVNS. V dropped 3 bases and J dropped 9 bases, with 9 bases sitting between them. The sequenced sample was PBMCs. This TCR derives from a woman aged 60-75 years in good health and CMV-seronegative. The chain employs TRBV25-1 and TRBJ2-1, with a tentative D call TRBD1 (5 bases). The CDR3 loop is CASSEGRGEQFF. In DNA, the CDR3 is TGTGCCAGCAGTGAGGGTAGGGGTGAGCAGTTCTTC.